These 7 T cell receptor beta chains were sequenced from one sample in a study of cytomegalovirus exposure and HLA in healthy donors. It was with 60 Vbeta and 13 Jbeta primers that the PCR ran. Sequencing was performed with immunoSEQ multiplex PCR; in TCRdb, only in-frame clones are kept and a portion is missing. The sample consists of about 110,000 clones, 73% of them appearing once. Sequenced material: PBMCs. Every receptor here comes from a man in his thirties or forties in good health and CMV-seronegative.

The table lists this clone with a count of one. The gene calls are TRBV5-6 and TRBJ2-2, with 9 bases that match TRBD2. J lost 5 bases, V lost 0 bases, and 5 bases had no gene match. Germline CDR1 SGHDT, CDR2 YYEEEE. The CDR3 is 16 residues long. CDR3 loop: CASSLGLAGRTGELFF. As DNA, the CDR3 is TGTGCCAGCAGCTTGGGGCTAGCGGGACGGACCGGGGAGCTGTTTTTT.

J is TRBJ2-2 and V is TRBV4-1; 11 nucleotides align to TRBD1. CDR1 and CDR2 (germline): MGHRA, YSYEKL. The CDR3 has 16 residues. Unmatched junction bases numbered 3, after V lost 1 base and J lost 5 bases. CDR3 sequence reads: CASSQVGQGATGELFF. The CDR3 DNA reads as TGCGCCAGCAGCCAAGTAGGACAGGGGGCAACCGGGGAGCTGTTTTTT.

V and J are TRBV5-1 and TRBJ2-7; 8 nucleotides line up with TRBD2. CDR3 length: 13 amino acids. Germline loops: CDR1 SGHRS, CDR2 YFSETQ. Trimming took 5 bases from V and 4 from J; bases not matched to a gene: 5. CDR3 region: CASSSGGAYEQYF. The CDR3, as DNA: TGCGCCAGCAGTTCGGGAGGGGCATACGAGCAGTACTTC. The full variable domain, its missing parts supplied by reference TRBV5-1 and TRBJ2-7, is KAGVTQTPRYLIKTRGQQVTLSCSPISGHRSVSWYQQTPGQGLQFLFEYFSETQRNKGNFPGRFSGRQFSNSRSEMNVSTLELGDSALYLCASSSGGAYEQYFGPGTRLTVT.

The DNA for the CDR3 is TGTGCCAGCGACCCCCAGGTACAGAATAATTCACCCCTCCACTTT. This translates into CASDPQVQNNSPLHF. The V gene is TRBV6-6, the J gene TRBJ1-6; no clear D. Per the germline V gene, CDR1 is MNHNY and CDR2 is SVGAGI (reference sequence). With 8 bases removed from V and 5 bases from J, the gap between germline ends came to 16 bases. The CDR3 spans 15 residues.

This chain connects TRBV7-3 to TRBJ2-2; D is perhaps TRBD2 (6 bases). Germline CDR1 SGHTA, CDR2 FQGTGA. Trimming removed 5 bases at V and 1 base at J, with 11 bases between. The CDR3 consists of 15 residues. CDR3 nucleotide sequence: TGTGCCAGCAGCATTAGCGGAAAGAACACCGGGGAGCTGTTTTTT. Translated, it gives CASSISGKNTGELFF.

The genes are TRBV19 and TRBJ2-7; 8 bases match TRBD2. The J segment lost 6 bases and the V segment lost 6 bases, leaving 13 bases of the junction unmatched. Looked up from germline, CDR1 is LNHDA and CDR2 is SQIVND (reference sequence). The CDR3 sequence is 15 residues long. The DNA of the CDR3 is TGTGCCAGTAGGGGCGGGGGGCCAAGCCGGGGCGAGCAGTACTTC. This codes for CASRGGGPSRGEQYF.

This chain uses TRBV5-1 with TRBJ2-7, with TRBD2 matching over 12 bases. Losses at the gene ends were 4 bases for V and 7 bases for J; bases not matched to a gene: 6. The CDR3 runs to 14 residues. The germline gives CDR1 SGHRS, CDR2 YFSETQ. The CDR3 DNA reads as TGCGCCAGCAGCCCCGGACTAGCGGGAAAGGAGCAGTACTTC. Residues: CASSPGLAGKEQYF.